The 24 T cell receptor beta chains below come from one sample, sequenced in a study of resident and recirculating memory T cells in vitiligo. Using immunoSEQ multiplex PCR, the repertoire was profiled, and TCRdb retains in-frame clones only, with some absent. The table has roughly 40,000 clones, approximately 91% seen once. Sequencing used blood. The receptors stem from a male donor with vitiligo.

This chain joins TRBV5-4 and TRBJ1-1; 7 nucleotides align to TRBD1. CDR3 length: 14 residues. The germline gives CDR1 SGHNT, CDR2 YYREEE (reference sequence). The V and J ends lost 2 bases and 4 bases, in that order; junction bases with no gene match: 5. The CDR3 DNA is TGTGCCAGCAGCTTAAAATCAGGGGGCACTGAAGCTTTCTTT. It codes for CASSLKSGGTEAFF.

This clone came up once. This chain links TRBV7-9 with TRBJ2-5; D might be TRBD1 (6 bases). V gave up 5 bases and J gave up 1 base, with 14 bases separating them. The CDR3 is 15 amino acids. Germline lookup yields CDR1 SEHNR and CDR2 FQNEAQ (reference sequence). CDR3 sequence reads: CASSPIGQPQETQYF. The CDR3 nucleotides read TGTGCCAGCAGCCCGATCGGACAGCCCCAAGAGACCCAGTACTTC.

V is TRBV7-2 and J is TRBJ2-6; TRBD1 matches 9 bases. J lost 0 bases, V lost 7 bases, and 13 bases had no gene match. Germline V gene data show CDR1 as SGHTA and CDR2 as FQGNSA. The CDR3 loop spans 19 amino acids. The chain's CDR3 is CASIDPPGQGSSGANVLTF. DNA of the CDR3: TGTGCCAGCATAGACCCCCCGGGACAGGGAAGCTCTGGGGCCAACGTCCTGACTTTC. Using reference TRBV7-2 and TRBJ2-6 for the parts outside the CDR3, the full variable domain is GAGVSQSPSNKVTEKGKDVELRCDPISGHTALYWYRQSLGQGLEFLIYFQGNSAPDKSGLPSDRFSAERTGGSVSTLTIQRTQQEDSAVYLCASIDPPGQGSSGANVLTFGAGSRLTVL.

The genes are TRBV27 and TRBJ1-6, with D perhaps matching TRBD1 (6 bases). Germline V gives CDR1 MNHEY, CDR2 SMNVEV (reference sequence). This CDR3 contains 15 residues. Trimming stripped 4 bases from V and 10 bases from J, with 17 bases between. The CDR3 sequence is CASSSFRGPGSPLHF. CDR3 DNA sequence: TGTGCCAGCAGTTCATTCAGGGGACCTGGGTCACCCCTCCACTTT.

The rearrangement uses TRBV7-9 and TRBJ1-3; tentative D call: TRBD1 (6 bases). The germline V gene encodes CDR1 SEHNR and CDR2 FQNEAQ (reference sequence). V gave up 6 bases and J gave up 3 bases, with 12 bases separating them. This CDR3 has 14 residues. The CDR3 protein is CASSPTGNGNTIYF. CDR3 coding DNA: TGTGCCAGCAGTCCCACAGGGAATGGAAACACCATATATTTT.

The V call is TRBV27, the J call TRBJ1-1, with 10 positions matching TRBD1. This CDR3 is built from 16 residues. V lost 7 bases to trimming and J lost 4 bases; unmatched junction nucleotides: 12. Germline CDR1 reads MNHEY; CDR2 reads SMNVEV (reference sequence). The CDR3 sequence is CASTTSLRTGGTEAFF. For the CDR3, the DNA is TGTGCCAGCACCACTTCCCTACGGACAGGGGGCACTGAAGCTTTCTTT.

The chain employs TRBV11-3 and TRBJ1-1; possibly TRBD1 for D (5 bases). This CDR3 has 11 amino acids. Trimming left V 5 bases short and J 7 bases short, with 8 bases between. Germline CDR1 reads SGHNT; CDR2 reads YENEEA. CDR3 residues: CASSGGGEAFF. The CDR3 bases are TGTGCCAGCAGCGGGGGAGGTGAAGCTTTCTTT.

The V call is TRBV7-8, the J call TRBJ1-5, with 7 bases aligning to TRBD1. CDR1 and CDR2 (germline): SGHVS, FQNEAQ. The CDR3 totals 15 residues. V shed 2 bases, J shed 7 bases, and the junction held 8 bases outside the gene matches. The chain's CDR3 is CASSLQQGLGQPQHF. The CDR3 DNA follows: TGTGCCAGCAGCTTACAACAGGGGCTGGGACAGCCCCAGCATTTT. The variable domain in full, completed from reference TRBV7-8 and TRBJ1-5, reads GAGVSQSPRYKVAKRGQDVALRCDPISGHVSLFWYQQALGQGPEFLTYFQNEAQLDKSGLPSDRFFAERPEGSVSTLKIQRTQQEDSAVYLCASSLQQGLGQPQHFGDGTRLSIL.

The CDR3 loop reads CASSLTGQGVWELFF. In nucleotides, the CDR3 is TGTGCCAGCAGCCTTACCGGACAGGGGGTTTGGGAACTGTTTTTT. The chain carries TRBV7-9 and TRBJ1-4, with TRBD1 matching over 10 bases. Trimming cost V 5 bases and J 12 bases; bases outside gene matches: 12. CDR1 and CDR2 (germline): SEHNR, FQNEAQ (reference sequence). This CDR3 contains 15 residues.

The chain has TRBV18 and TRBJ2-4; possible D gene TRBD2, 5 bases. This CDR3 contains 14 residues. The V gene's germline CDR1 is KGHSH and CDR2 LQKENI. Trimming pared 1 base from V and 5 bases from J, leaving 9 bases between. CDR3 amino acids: CASSPLGGQNIQYF. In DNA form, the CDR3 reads TGTGCCAGCTCACCACTGGGCGGGCAAAACATTCAGTACTTC.

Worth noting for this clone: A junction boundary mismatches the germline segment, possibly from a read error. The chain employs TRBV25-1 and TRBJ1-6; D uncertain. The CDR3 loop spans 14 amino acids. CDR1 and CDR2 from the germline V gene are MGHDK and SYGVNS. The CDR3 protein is CASSERSFNSPLHF. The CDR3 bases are TGTGCCAGCAGTGAACGGTCCTTTAATTCACCCCTCCACTTT.

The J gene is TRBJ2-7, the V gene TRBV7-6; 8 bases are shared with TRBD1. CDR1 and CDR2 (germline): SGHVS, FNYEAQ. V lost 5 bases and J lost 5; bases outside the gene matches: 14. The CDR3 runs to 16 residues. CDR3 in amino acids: CASSHSMDRALDEQYF. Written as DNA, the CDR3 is TGTGCCAGCAGCCACAGTATGGACAGGGCATTGGACGAGCAGTACTTC.

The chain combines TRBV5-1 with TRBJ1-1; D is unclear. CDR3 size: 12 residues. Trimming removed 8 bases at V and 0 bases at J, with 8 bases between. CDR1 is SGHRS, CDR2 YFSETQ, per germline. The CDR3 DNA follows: TGCGCCAGGATGCGGATGAACACTGAAGCTTTCTTT. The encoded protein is CARMRMNTEAFF.

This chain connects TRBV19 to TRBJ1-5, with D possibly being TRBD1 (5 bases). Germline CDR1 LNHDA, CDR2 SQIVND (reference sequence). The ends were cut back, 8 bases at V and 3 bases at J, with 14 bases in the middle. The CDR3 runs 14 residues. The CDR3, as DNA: TGTGCCAGTGGACAAGGACGCCTCAATCAGCCCCAGCATTTT. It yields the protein CASGQGRLNQPQHF.

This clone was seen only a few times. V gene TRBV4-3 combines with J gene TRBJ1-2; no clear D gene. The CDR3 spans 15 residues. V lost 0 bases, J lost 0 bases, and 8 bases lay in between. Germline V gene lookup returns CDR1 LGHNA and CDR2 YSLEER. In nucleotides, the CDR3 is TGCGCCAGCAGCCAAGATACCAGGACTAACTATGGCTACACCTTC. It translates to CASSQDTRTNYGYTF.

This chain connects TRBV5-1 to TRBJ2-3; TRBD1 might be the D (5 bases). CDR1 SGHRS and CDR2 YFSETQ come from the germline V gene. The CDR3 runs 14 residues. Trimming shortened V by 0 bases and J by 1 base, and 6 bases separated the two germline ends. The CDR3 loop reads CASSLGQRTDTQYF. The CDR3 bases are TGCGCCAGCAGCTTGGGACAGCGCACAGATACGCAGTATTTT.

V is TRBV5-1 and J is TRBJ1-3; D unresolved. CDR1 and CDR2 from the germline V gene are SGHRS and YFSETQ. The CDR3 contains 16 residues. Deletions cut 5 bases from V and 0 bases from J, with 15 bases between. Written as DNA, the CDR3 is TGCGCCAGCAGTGGAGATGGTGGGTTCTCTGGAAACACCATATATTTT. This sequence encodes CASSGDGGFSGNTIYF.

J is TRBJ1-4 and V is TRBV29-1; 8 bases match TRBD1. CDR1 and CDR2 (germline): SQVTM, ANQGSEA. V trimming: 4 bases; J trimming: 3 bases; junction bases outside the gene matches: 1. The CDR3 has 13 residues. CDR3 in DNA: TGCAGCGTTGGGGGACAGGCTAATGAAAAACTGTTTTTT. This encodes CSVGGQANEKLFF.

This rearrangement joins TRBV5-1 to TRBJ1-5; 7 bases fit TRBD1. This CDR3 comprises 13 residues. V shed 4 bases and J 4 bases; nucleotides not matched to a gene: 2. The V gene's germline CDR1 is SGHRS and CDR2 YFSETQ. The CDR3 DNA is TGCGCCAGCAGCACGACAGGGAATCAGCCCCAGCATTTT. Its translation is CASSTTGNQPQHF.

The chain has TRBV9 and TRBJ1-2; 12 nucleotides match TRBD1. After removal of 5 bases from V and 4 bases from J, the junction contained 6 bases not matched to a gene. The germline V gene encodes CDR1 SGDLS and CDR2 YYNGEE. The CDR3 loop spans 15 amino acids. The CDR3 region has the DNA TGTGCCAGCAGTCCCGGGACAGGGGGCGTCTATGGCTACACCTTC. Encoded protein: CASSPGTGGVYGYTF.

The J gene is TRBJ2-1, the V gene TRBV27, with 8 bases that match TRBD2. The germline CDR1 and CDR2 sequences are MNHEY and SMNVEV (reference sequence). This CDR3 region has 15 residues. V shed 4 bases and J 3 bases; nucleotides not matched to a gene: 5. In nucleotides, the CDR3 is TGTGCCAGCAGTTACCTCGGGGGGGACTACAATGAGCAGTTCTTC. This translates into CASSYLGGDYNEQFF.

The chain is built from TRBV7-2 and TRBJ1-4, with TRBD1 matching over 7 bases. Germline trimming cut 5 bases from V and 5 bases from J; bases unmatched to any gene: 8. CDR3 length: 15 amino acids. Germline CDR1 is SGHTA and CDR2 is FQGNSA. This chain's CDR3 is CASSGKGGSNEKLFF. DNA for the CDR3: TGTGCCAGCAGCGGCAAAGGGGGCTCAAATGAAAAACTGTTTTTT.

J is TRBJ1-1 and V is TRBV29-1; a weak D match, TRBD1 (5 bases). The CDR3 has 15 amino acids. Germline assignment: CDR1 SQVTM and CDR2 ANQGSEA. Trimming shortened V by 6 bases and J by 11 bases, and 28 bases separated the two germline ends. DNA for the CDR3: TGCAGCGTCGTCACACTTGGGGCGAGCACTACGATTGCTTTCTTT. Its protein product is CSVVTLGASTTIAFF. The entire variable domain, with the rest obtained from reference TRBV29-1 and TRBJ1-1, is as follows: SAVISQKPSRDICQRGTSLTIQCQVDSQVTMMFWYRQQPGQSLTLIATANQGSEATYESGFVIDKFPISRPNLTFSTLTVSNMSPEDSSIYLCSVVTLGASTTIAFFGQGTRLTVV.

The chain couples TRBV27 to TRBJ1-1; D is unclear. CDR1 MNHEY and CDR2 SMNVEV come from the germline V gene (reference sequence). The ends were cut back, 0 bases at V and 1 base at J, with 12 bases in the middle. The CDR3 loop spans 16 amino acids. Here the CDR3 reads CASSLSYSLRNTEAFF. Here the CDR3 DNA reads TGTGCCAGCAGTTTATCGTACAGCCTCCGGAACACTGAAGCTTTCTTT.